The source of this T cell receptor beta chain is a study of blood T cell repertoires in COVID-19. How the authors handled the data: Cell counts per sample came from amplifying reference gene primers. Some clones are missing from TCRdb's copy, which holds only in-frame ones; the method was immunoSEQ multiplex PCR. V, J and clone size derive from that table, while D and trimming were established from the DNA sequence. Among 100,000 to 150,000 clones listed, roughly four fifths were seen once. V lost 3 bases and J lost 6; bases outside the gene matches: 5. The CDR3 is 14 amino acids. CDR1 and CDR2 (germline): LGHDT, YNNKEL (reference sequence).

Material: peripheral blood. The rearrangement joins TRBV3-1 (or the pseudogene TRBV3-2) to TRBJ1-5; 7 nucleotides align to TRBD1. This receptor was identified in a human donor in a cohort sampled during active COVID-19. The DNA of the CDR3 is TGTGCCAGCAGCCAGGGCCAGGGGGGTCAGCCCCAGCATTTT. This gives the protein CASSQGQGGQPQHF.